The 21 T cell receptor beta chains below come from one sample, sequenced in a study of radiotherapy plus CTLA-4 blockade in lung cancer. Produced via immunoSEQ multiplex PCR; TCRdb's table is partial and in-frame only. The repertoire holds fewer than 65,000 clones, 70% to 85% seen once, with under 7% in the top ten. Sequenced here: peripheral blood, sampled from a patient treated with radiotherapy plus ipilimumab. The receptors originated from a human donor with non-small cell lung cancer whose response to radiotherapy plus ipilimumab could not be evaluated.

This chain uses TRBV5-1 with TRBJ2-5; D is unclear. This CDR3 region has 12 residues. Germline V gives CDR1 SGHRS, CDR2 YFSETQ. Trimming left V 5 bases short and J 4 bases short, with 9 bases between. This chain's CDR3 is CASSEVTETQYF. CDR3 nucleotide sequence: TGCGCCAGCAGTGAGGTAACAGAGACCCAGTACTTC.

The J gene is TRBJ1-4, the V gene TRBV7-2; 11 nucleotides agree with TRBD1. After removal of 4 bases from V and 10 bases from J, the junction contained 8 bases not matched to a gene. Germline V gene data show CDR1 as SGHTA and CDR2 as FQGNSA. The CDR3 runs 15 residues. CDR3 nucleotide sequence: TGTGCCAGCAGCTCCATCTCGGGACAGGGGGGAAAACTGTTTTTT. Its protein is CASSSISGQGGKLFF.

The rearrangement uses TRBV5-4 and TRBJ2-1; 7 positions agree with TRBD1. The CDR3 is 15 amino acids. J was trimmed by 1 base and V by 4 bases; bases with no gene match: 5. Germline V gene data show CDR1 as SGHNT and CDR2 as YYREEE (reference sequence). The CDR3 bases are TGTGCCAGCAGCCCGTACAGGGGTTCCTACAATGAGCAGTTCTTC. It translates to CASSPYRGSYNEQFF.

The genes are TRBV6-5 and TRBJ2-5; D might be TRBD2 (7 bases). V dropped 2 bases and J dropped 5 bases, with 12 bases sitting between them. CDR1 is MNHEY, CDR2 SVGAGI, per germline. CDR3 length equals 14 residues. In DNA, the CDR3 is TGTGCCAGCAGTTACAGGGGGGGCCACGAGACCCAGTACTTC. It is translated as CASSYRGGHETQYF.

This clone is labeled as medium-sized (0.01 to 0.1%). The chain has TRBV7-2 and TRBJ2-5; 7 bases fit TRBD1. The CDR3 loop spans 13 amino acids. V was pared by 1 base and J by 8 bases, with 4 bases of the junction left unmatched. The germline V gene has CDR1 SGHTA and CDR2 FQGNSA. CDR3 DNA sequence: TGTGCCAGCAGCTTAGAACAGGGGAGAACCCAGTACTTC. Its translation is CASSLEQGRTQYF.

The V call is TRBV2, the J call TRBJ2-3; D might be TRBD2 (6 bases). Germline CDR1 is SNHLY and CDR2 is FYNNEI. The CDR3 has 15 amino acids. Trimming took 5 bases from V and 2 from J, leaving 14 bases between them. For the CDR3, the DNA is TGTGCCAGCAGTACGTTCGGCGGGGCCACAGATACGCAGTATTTT. Its protein is CASSTFGGATDTQYF.

CDR3 amino acids: CASSESGQGGNYGYTF. Here the CDR3 DNA reads TGCGCCAGCAGTGAGTCAGGACAGGGGGGGAACTATGGCTACACCTTC. This sequence joins TRBV10-2 and TRBJ1-2; 10 bases match TRBD1. J was trimmed by 2 bases and V by 0 bases; bases with no gene match: 3. CDR3 length equals 16 residues. The germline CDR1 and CDR2 sequences are WSHSY and SAAADI.

V gene TRBV4-3 combines with J gene TRBJ1-5; 8 nucleotides align to TRBD1. The CDR3 consists of 16 residues. The V gene end was trimmed by 0 bases and the J gene end by 9 bases; junction bases not matched to a gene: 10. The germline gives CDR1 LGHNA, CDR2 YSLEER. The CDR3 is CASSQEADRGVRPQHF. The CDR3 DNA sequence: TGCGCCAGCAGCCAAGAAGCCGACAGGGGAGTACGGCCCCAGCATTTT.

The chain combines TRBV5-6 with TRBJ2-3; D is undetermined. V lost 10 bases and J 2 bases, leaving 14 bases between the germline ends. CDR3 length equals 13 residues. The germline gives CDR1 SGHDT, CDR2 YYEEEE. Here the CDR3 reads CAARMGHTDTQYF. The DNA of the CDR3 is TGTGCCGCCCGGATGGGCCACACAGATACGCAGTATTTT.

The chain uses TRBV7-9 and TRBJ2-5, with D perhaps TRBD1 (5 bases). CDR1 is SEHNR and CDR2 is FQNEAQ in the germline V gene (reference sequence). This CDR3 has 14 amino acids. Deletions cut 2 bases from V and 0 bases from J, with 7 bases between. The chain's CDR3 is CASSLLRDQETQYF. The CDR3 DNA reads as TGTGCCAGCAGCTTACTCAGGGACCAAGAGACCCAGTACTTC.

This chain links TRBV4-3 with TRBJ1-1, with 9 nucleotides matching TRBD1. V shed 3 bases, J shed 1 base, and the junction held 3 bases outside the gene matches. This CDR3 has 15 amino acids. From germline, CDR1 is LGHNA and CDR2 YSLEER. Written as DNA, the CDR3 is TGCGCCAGCAGCCAGGGGGACAGGGAGAACACTGAAGCTTTCTTT. Translation: CASSQGDRENTEAFF.

The chain joins TRBV9 to TRBJ1-4; D is perhaps TRBD1 (6 bases). V gave up 3 bases and J gave up 8 bases, with 20 bases separating them. Germline CDR1 is SGDLS and CDR2 is YYNGEE. The CDR3 runs 16 residues. The CDR3 loop is CASSGGRGGGGEKLFF. In DNA, the CDR3 is TGTGCCAGCAGCGGTGGCCGAGGGGGGGGAGGAGAAAAACTGTTTTTT.

This clone occurred a few times. The chain employs TRBV10-3 and TRBJ2-7, with D tentatively TRBD2 (7 bases). V lost 3 bases, J lost 2 bases, and 14 bases lay in between. The germline gives CDR1 ENHRY, CDR2 SYGVKD. The CDR3 contains 15 residues. As DNA, the CDR3 is TGTGCCATCAGTGACCGAGGGAGGGACACCTACGAGCAGTACTTC. Its translation is CAISDRGRDTYEQYF.

This chain joins TRBV6-1 and TRBJ2-7; 7 bases fit TRBD1. V was clipped by 6 bases and J by 7 bases; unmatched bases: 6. The germline gives CDR1 MNHNS, CDR2 SASEGT. The CDR3 consists of 12 residues. The CDR3 region is CASSLSGGEQYF. In nucleotides, the CDR3 is TGTGCCAGCAGCCTATCAGGGGGTGAGCAGTACTTC.

The gene calls are TRBV19 and TRBJ1-1, with 7 bases aligning to TRBD1. This CDR3 has 16 residues. Germline loops: CDR1 LNHDA, CDR2 SQIVND (reference sequence). CDR3 residues: CATSMVSGQLNTEAFF. The CDR3 coding sequence is TGTGCAACCAGTATGGTCTCGGGACAGTTGAACACTGAAGCTTTCTTT.

The chain has TRBV6-5 and TRBJ2-7; D may be TRBD1 (6 bases). The V gene's germline CDR1 is MNHEY and CDR2 SVGAGI. Trimming left V 4 bases short and J 1 base short, with 11 bases between. This CDR3 spans 14 amino acids. The DNA of the CDR3 is TGTGCCAGCAGTTCCCAGGGGATATCCTACGAGCAGTACTTC. Protein sequence: CASSSQGISYEQYF.

This chain links TRBV25-1 with TRBJ2-3; D gene ambiguous. In germline, CDR1 is MGHDK, CDR2 SYGVNS. This CDR3 region has 14 residues. V lost 0 bases and J 5 bases, leaving 9 bases between the germline ends. CDR3 in amino acids: CASSEYRRGDTQYF. The CDR3 region has the DNA TGTGCCAGCAGTGAATATAGGAGAGGAGATACGCAGTATTTT.

The V gene is TRBV6-1, the J gene TRBJ1-5; 7 bases match TRBD1. This CDR3 region has 14 residues. V was clipped by 5 bases and J by 5 bases; unmatched bases: 6. Germline loops: CDR1 MNHNS, CDR2 SASEGT. In DNA, the CDR3 is TGTGCCAGCAGTCCCGGGACAGACTATCAGCCCCAGCATTTT. This sequence encodes CASSPGTDYQPQHF.

V usage is TRBV11-2 and J usage is TRBJ1-1; weak D call: TRBD1 (6 bases). Germline V gives CDR1 SGHAT, CDR2 FQNNGV. The V end lost 5 bases, the J end lost 4 bases, and 11 bases lay between the germline ends. The CDR3 has 13 residues. The CDR3 DNA sequence: TGTGCCAGCAGCCCAGGGGCTGGCACTGAAGCTTTCTTT. Translated, it gives CASSPGAGTEAFF.

The chain carries TRBV28 and TRBJ1-2; D possibly corresponds to TRBD1 (5 bases). This CDR3 is 16 amino acids long. Trimming stripped 2 bases from V and 5 bases from J, with 18 bases between. Germline lookup yields CDR1 MDHEN and CDR2 SYDVKM. CDR3 nucleotide sequence: TGTGCCAGCAGTTTACCTCGATCTTGGGGGGAGTATGGCTACACCTTC. It is translated as CASSLPRSWGEYGYTF.

CDR3 in DNA: TGTGCCAGCTCACCACTTCTTATATCGGGGGACACTGAAGCTTTCTTT. This translates into CASSPLLISGDTEAFF. The chain employs TRBV18 and TRBJ1-1; D is perhaps TRBD1 (5 bases). The length of the CDR3 is 16 residues. Germline CDR1 KGHSH, CDR2 LQKENI. V was shortened by 1 base and J by 3 bases, with 15 bases between the two germline ends.